This record concerns one T cell receptor beta chain sequence. No antigen is known for it. ViraFEST expansion of antigen-specific CD4+ T cells with viral peptide pools preceded sequencing. Following an approximately 9-day culture, CD4+ T cells were purified. Vaccine recipients lacked prior SARS-CoV-2 infection and had negative nucleocapsid antibodies. This table comes from immunoSEQ multiplex PCR, and its TCRdb copy is limited to in-frame clones, with some not included. Of 35,000 to 40,000 clones in the sample, about three fifths were seen once. This sample was taken from a study of vaccination effects on CD4 cells after COVID-19. The CDR3 has 15 residues. V was shortened by 3 bases and J by 0 bases, with 11 bases between the two germline ends. The V gene's germline CDR1 is SGHRS and CDR2 YFSETQ. Notes on the study in general: The vaccine-induced clones of healthy vaccinees included only 1 of 255 that cross-reacted with common cold coronaviruses. Small numbers of convalescent patients limited the study. It also lacked early post-infection timepoints.

The chain couples TRBV5-1 to TRBJ2-3; no clear D gene. This specimen consisted of CD4+ T cells from PBMCs cultured with HCoV-OC43 spike peptides, obtained before COVID-19 vaccination. This sample's subset: HCoV-OC43 spike overlapping peptide pool stimulation. The source is a human donor who received a COVID-19 vaccine. The CDR3 nucleotides are TGCGCCAGCAGCTCCACATTTACTAGCACAGATACGCAGTATTTT. Translated: CASSSTFTSTDTQYF.